These 11 T cell receptor beta chains share one sample of origin, sequenced in a study of CD8 T cells in Susac syndrome. Random hexamers were used to reverse transcribe an amount of 0.5 to 1 ug RNA. MiXCR, run by TCRdb on the immunoSEQ multiplex PCR reads, gives a single entry per CDR3 protein. Of 100,000 or so distinct CDR3 sequences listed, roughly 92% are singletons. Sequencing used CD8+ T cells from PBMCs. The receptors were gathered from a human donor in good health.

This clonotype was seen only a few times. The V gene is TRBV20-1, the J gene TRBJ1-1; D remains ambiguous. V lost 7 bases, J lost 1 base, and 7 bases lay in between. In germline, CDR1 is DFQATT, CDR2 SNEGSKA (reference sequence). CDR3 size: 11 residues. The CDR3 loop reads CSVGRNTEAFF. The CDR3 bases are TGCAGTGTTGGGAGGAACACTGAAGCTTTCTTT.

The chain joins TRBV5-4 to TRBJ1-4; maybe TRBD1 (6 bases). In germline, CDR1 is SGHNT, CDR2 YYREEE (reference sequence). The CDR3 covers 14 residues. Trimming pared 4 bases from V and 8 bases from J, leaving 15 bases between. CDR3 sequence (DNA): TGTGCCAGCAGCCCCGGGGGGGCAAAAGAAAAACTGTTTTTT. Translated: CASSPGGAKEKLFF.

This clonotype has only a few counts. This chain links TRBV24-1 with TRBJ1-1, with D tentatively TRBD1 (6 bases). Germline assignment: CDR1 KGHDR and CDR2 SFDVKD. The germline V and J ends were trimmed by 2 bases and 5 bases, with 8 bases remaining between them. The CDR3 runs to 13 residues. CDR3 region: CATSDSRGTEAFF. For the CDR3, the DNA is TGTGCCACCAGTGATTCCAGGGGTACTGAAGCTTTCTTT.

The chain joins TRBV6-2 or TRBV6-3 to TRBJ1-2; tentative D call: TRBD1 (5 bases). From germline, CDR1 is MNHEY and CDR2 SVGEGT. The CDR3 spans 16 residues. Trimming pared 6 bases from V and 6 bases from J, leaving 23 bases between. The CDR3, as DNA: TGTGCCAGCAGCGCGGTGGGGGGACCGCAACTTCATGGCTACACCTTC. Translating gives CASSAVGGPQLHGYTF.

The chain has TRBV7-7 and TRBJ2-2; no clear D. CDR1 SSHAT and CDR2 FNYEAQ come from the germline V gene (reference sequence). Trimming pared 5 bases from V and 4 bases from J, leaving 11 bases between. The CDR3 runs to 14 residues. The CDR3 is CASSPTVSTGELFF. The DNA for the CDR3 is TGTGCCAGCAGCCCGACTGTCAGCACCGGGGAGCTGTTTTTT.

This chain links TRBV7-6 with TRBJ2-5, with D possibly being TRBD1 (6 bases). Germline V gene lookup returns CDR1 SGHVS and CDR2 FNYEAQ. CDR3 length equals 12 residues. Trimming cost V 5 bases and J 5 bases, with 9 bases left between them. CDR3 sequence: CASSNRGETQYF. The CDR3 coding sequence is TGTGCCAGCAGCAATAGGGGGGAGACCCAGTACTTC.

The rearrangement links TRBV11-1 to TRBJ2-1; D perhaps matches TRBD2 (7 bases). In germline, CDR1 is SGHAT, CDR2 FQDESV (reference sequence). This CDR3 comprises 14 residues. V lost 4 bases to trimming and J lost 9 bases, with 16 bases between them. The CDR3 loop is CASSSRTRGAEQFF. The CDR3 coding sequence is TGTGCCAGCAGCTCCCGGACTAGGGGGGCTGAGCAGTTCTTC.

This chain connects TRBV18 to TRBJ1-3; D not resolved. Trimming took off 5 bases at V and 1 base at J, with 6 bases between the two ends. The germline CDR1 and CDR2 sequences are KGHSH and LQKENI. The CDR3 contains 13 residues. The chain's CDR3 is CASSSTSGNTIYF. As DNA, the CDR3 is TGTGCCAGCTCATCTACGTCTGGAAACACCATATATTTT.

The chain links TRBV5-1 to TRBJ2-1, with TRBD2 matching over 12 bases. Germline V lookup: CDR1 SGHRS, CDR2 YFSETQ. The CDR3 runs to 20 residues. V lost 0 bases, J lost 1 base, and 11 bases stayed unmatched. The CDR3 sequence is CASSLVSGGLAGRSYNEQFF. The CDR3 nucleotides are TGCGCCAGCAGCTTGGTCAGCGGGGGACTAGCGGGCCGTTCCTACAATGAGCAGTTCTTC.

CDR3 sequence (DNA): TGTGCCAGCAGCCCCTCCGGGTTCTACAATGAGCAGTTCTTC. It codes for CASSPSGFYNEQFF. The rearrangement links TRBV7-3 to TRBJ2-1; D is ambiguous. Germline V lookup: CDR1 SGHTA, CDR2 FQGTGA. The CDR3 has 14 residues. With 5 bases removed from V and 3 bases from J, the gap between germline ends came to 11 bases. Looking up the rest from reference TRBV7-3 and TRBJ2-1 gives the full variable domain: GAGVSQTPSNKVTEKGKYVELRCDPISGHTALYWYRQSLGQGPEFLIYFQGTGAADDSGLPNDRFFAVRPEGSVSTLKIQRTERGDSAVYLCASSPSGFYNEQFFGPGTRLTVL.

J is TRBJ2-3 and V is TRBV27, with 9 bases matching TRBD2. The germline V gene encodes CDR1 MNHEY and CDR2 SMNVEV (reference sequence). CDR3 length equals 16 residues. V was clipped by 3 bases and J by 5 bases; unmatched bases: 9. The CDR3 DNA sequence: TGTGCCAGCAGTTTGATTAGCGGGAGACCTGGAGATACGCAGTATTTT. Translated: CASSLISGRPGDTQYF.